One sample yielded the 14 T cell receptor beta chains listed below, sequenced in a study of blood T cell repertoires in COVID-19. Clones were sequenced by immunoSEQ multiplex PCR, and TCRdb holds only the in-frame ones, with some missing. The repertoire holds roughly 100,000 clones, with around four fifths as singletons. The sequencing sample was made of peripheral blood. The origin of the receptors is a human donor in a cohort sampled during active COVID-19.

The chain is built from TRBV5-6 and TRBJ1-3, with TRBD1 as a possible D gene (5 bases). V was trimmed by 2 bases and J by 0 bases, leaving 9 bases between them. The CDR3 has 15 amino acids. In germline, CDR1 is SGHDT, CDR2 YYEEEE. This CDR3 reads CASSFWGASGNTIYF. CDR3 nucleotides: TGTGCCAGCAGCTTTTGGGGCGCCTCTGGAAACACCATATATTTT.

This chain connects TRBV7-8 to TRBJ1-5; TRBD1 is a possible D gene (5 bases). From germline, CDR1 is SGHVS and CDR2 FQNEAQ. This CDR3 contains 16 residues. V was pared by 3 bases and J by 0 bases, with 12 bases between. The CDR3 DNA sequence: TGTGCCAGCAGCTTTTTAGGGGCGTATAGCAATCAGCCCCAGCATTTT. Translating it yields CASSFLGAYSNQPQHF.

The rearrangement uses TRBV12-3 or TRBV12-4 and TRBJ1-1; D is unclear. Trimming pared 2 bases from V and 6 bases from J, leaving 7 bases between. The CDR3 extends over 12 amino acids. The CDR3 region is CASSLSGAEAFF. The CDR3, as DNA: TGTGCCAGCAGTTTAAGCGGGGCTGAAGCTTTCTTT.

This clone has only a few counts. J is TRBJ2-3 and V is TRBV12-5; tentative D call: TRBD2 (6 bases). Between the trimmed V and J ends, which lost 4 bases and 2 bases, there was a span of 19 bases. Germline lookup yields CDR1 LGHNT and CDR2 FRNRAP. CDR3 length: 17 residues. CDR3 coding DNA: TGTGCTAGTGGTTCCCGAAGGTGGGGAGGACACACAGATACGCAGTATTTT. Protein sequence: CASGSRRWGGHTDTQYF. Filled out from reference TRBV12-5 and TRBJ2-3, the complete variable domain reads DARVTQTPRHKVTEMGQEVTMRCQPILGHNTVFWYRQTMMQGLELLAYFRNRAPLDDSGMPKDRFSAEMPDATLATLKIQPSEPRDSAVYFCASGSRRWGGHTDTQYFGPGTRLTVL.

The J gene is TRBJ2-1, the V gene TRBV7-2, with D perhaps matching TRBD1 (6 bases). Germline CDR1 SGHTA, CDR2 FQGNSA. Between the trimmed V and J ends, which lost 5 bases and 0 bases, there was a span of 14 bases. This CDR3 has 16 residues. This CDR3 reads CASSIGTGSSYNEQFF. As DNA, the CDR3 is TGTGCCAGCAGCATAGGTACAGGGAGCTCCTACAATGAGCAGTTCTTC. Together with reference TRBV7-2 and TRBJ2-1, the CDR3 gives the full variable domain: GAGVSQSPSNKVTEKGKDVELRCDPISGHTALYWYRQSLGQGLEFLIYFQGNSAPDKSGLPSDRFSAERTGGSVSTLTIQRTQQEDSAVYLCASSIGTGSSYNEQFFGPGTRLTVL.

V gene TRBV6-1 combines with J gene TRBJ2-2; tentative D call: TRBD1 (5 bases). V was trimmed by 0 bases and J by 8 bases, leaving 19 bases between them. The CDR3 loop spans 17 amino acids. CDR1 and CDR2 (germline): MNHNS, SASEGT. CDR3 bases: TGTGCCAGCAGTGAAGCGCTAGTGGGCCCTAGGACAGGGGAGCTGTTTTTT. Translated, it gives CASSEALVGPRTGELFF.

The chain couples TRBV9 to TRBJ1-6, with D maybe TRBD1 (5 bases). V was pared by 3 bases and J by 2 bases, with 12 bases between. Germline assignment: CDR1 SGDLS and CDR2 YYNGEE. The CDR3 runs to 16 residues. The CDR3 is CASSEGGATYNSPLHF. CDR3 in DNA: TGTGCCAGCAGCGAAGGCGGGGCGACCTATAATTCACCCCTCCACTTT.

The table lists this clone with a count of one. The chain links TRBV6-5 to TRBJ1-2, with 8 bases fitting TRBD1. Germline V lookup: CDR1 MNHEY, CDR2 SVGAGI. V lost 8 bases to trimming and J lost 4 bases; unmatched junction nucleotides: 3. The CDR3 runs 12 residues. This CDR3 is CASGGQAYGYTF. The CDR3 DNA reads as TGTGCCAGCGGGGGACAGGCCTATGGCTACACCTTC.

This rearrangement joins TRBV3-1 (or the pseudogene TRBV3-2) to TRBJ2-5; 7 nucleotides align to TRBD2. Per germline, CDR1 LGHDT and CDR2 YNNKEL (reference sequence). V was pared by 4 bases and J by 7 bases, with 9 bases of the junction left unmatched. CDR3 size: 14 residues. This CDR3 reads CASSRPGRGATQYF. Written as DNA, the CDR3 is TGTGCCAGCAGCCGTCCAGGGAGGGGCGCGACCCAGTACTTC.

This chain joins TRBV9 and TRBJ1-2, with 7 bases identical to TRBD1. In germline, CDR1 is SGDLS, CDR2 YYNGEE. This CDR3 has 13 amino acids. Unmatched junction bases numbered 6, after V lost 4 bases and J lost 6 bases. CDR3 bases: TGTGCCAGCAGCTCGACAGGGTTGGATGGCTACACCTTC. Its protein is CASSSTGLDGYTF.

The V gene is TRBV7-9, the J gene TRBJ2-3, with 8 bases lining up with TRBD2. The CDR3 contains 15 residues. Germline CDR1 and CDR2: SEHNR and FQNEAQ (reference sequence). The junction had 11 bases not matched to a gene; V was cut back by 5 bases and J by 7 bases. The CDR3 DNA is TGTGCCAGCAGCCAGAGCGGGGGAGAGGGATATACGCAGTATTTT. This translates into CASSQSGGEGYTQYF. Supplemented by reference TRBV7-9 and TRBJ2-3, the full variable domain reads DTGVSQNPRHKITKRGQNVTFRCDPISEHNRLYWYRQTLGQGPEFLTYFQNEAQLEKSRLLSDRFSAERPKGSFSTLEIQRTEQGDSAMYLCASSQSGGEGYTQYFGPGTRLTVL.

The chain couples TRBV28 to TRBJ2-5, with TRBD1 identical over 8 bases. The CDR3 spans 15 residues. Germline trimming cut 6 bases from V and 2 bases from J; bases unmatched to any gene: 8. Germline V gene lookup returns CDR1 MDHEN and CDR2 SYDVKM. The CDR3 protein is CASSSAGTGQETQYF. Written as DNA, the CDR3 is TGTGCCAGCAGCTCCGCCGGGACAGGACAAGAGACCCAGTACTTC.

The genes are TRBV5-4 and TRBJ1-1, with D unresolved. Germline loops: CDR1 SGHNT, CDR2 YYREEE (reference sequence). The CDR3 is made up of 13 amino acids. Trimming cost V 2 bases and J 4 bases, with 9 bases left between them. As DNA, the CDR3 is TGTGCCAGCAGCTTTACCCGGGGCACTGAAGCTTTCTTT. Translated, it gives CASSFTRGTEAFF.

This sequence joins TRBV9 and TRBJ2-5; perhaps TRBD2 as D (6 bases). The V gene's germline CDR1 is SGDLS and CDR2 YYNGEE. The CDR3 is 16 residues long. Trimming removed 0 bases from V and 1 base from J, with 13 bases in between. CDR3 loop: CASSVAPSASQETQYF. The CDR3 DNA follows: TGTGCCAGCAGCGTAGCTCCTAGCGCAAGCCAAGAGACCCAGTACTTC.